A single sample gave rise to the 4 T cell receptor beta chains below, sequenced in a study of cytomegalovirus exposure and HLA in healthy donors (dated by TCRdb to the late 2010s). The library was built by means of the immunoSEQ multiplex PCR assay. A mixture of 60 forward primers for TCR Vbeta segments and 13 reverse primers for TCR Jbeta segments was used in the multiplex PCR. The source is immuneACCESS, and TCRdb retained only in-frame sequences with V and J called. Part of the clones is not carried over; for the studies checked, unresolved V genes explain less than half of this, and the remainder is unexplained. Here the sample has under 200,000 clones; around three quarters occur a single time. The ten largest clones capture 1.8% of the sample. Sample: PBMCs. These receptors were collected from a woman aged 25 to 39 in good health and CMV-seronegative.

The gene calls are TRBV6-1 and TRBJ1-2; D is undetermined. CDR3 length: 12 amino acids. Germline V gene sequence: CDR1 MNHNS, CDR2 SASEGT. The V and J ends lost 2 bases and 4 bases respectively, with 5 bases between them. The CDR3: CASSEPGYGYTF. In nucleotides, the CDR3 is TGTGCCAGCAGTGAACCGGGCTATGGCTACACCTTC.

The chain carries TRBV15 and TRBJ2-5, with D tentatively TRBD2 (5 bases). CDR3 length equals 15 residues. Between the trimmed V and J ends, which lost 0 bases and 5 bases, there was a span of 13 bases. The germline CDR1 and CDR2 sequences are LNHNV and YYDKDF (reference sequence). The CDR3 DNA is TGTGCCACCAGCAGAGATGCCCGGGATGGTGAGACCCAGTACTTC. Its protein is CATSRDARDGETQYF. The variable domain in full, completed from reference TRBV15 and TRBJ2-5, reads DAMVIQNPRYQVTQFGKPVTLSCSQTLNHNVMYWYQQKSSQAPKLLFHYYDKDFNNEADTPDNFQSRRPNTSFCFLDIRSPGLGDTAMYLCATSRDARDGETQYFGPGTRLLVL.

This clone was recorded a few times. This chain connects TRBV27 to TRBJ2-5; 14 nucleotides line up with TRBD2. Trimming at V came to 3 bases and at J to 5 bases, leaving 11 bases not matched to a gene. Germline lookup yields CDR1 MNHEY and CDR2 SMNVEV (reference sequence). CDR3 length equals 18 residues. The CDR3 nucleotides are TGTGCCAGCAGTTTGCTGCGACTAGCGGGGGGGCCAGGGGAGACCCAGTACTTC. Protein sequence: CASSLLRLAGGPGETQYF.

This chain links TRBV7-2 with TRBJ1-1; D is unclear. The CDR3 sequence is 15 residues long. V was trimmed by 2 bases and J by 0 bases, leaving 10 bases between them. Germline V gives CDR1 SGHTA, CDR2 FQGNSA. The CDR3 reads CASSLLRGVNTEAFF. In nucleotides, the CDR3 is TGTGCCAGCAGCTTACTGCGGGGAGTGAACACTGAAGCTTTCTTT.